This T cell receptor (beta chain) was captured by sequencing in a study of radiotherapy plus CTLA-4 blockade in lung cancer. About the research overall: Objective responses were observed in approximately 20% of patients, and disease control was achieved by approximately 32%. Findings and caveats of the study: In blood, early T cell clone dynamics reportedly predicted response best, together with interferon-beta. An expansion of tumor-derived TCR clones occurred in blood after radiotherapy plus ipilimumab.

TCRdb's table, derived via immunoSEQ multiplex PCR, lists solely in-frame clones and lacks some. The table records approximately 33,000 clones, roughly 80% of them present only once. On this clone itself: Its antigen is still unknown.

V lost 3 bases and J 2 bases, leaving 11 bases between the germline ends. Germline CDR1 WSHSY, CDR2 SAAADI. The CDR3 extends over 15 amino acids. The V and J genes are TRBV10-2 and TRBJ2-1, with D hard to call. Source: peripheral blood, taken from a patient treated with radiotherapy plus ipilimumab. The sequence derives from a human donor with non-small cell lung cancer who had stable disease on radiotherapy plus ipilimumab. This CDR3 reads CASSDSTVTYNEQFF. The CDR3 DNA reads TGCGCCAGCAGTGATTCTACCGTGACCTACAATGAGCAGTTCTTC.